Sequencing of this T cell receptor beta chain was carried out in a study of shared clonotypes between healthy human individuals. Trimming removed 2 bases at V and 0 bases at J, with 8 bases between. Germline CDR1 reads SGHDN; CDR2 reads FVKESK. The CDR3 runs 15 residues. Produced via immunoSEQ multiplex PCR; TCRdb's table is partial and in-frame only. The profile covers about 2.1 million clones, with around 93% appearing a single time and under 2% taken by the ten largest. CD45RO-negative CD8 cells positively selected for CCR7 made up the naive population, which excluded terminally differentiated effector memory CD45RA+ cells.

The sequence was obtained from a man aged 18 to 29 in good health. Some clones in this sample may be carry-over from other donors' samples. This chain connects TRBV14 to TRBJ2-1; no firm D call. What was sequenced was naive CD8+ T cells from PBMCs. The CDR3 DNA reads as TGTGCCAGCAGCCAACCTTTGGGCTCCTACAATGAGCAGTTCTTC. Translated, it gives CASSQPLGSYNEQFF.